Listed here are 17 T cell receptor beta chains from one sample, sequenced in a study of CD8 T cells in ankylosing spondylitis. TCRdb used MiXCR to reprocess the 5' RACE reads, holding one entry per CDR3 protein. The sample contains about 200,000 distinct CDR3 sequences, around 13% of which appear only once. Material for sequencing was blood, either unsorted or a sorted T cell fraction (not recorded which). These receptors originate from a male donor with ankylosing spondylitis or in good health (not recorded which).

The CDR3 loop reads CASSRLADEQYF. CDR3 DNA: TGTGCCAGCAGTCGACTAGCGGACGAGCAGTACTTC. The chain links TRBV6-6 to TRBJ2-7; 9 bases fit TRBD2. V gave up 5 bases and J gave up 5 bases; unmatched junction bases: 1. Germline-derived CDR1 and CDR2 are MNHNY and SVGAGI (reference sequence). CDR3 size: 12 residues.

This chain links TRBV2 with TRBJ2-1; no clear D gene. The CDR3 totals 17 residues. Between the trimmed V and J ends, which lost 6 bases and 7 bases, there was a span of 25 bases. Germline loops: CDR1 SNHLY, CDR2 FYNNEI. Here the CDR3 DNA reads TGTGCCAGCAGGAAGTCTATTGACATGACCGGGCTAAATGAGCAGTTCTTC. Translation gives CASRKSIDMTGLNEQFF.

V usage is TRBV9 and J usage is TRBJ2-5, with 8 bases fitting TRBD2. The CDR3 is 17 residues long. V shed 3 bases and J 1 base; nucleotides not matched to a gene: 11. Germline V gene sequence: CDR1 SGDLS, CDR2 YYNGEE. CDR3 residues: CASSEGFGLAGQETQYF. CDR3 coding DNA: TGTGCCAGCAGCGAGGGGTTCGGGCTAGCGGGCCAAGAGACCCAGTACTTC.

This chain links TRBV25-1 with TRBJ2-7, with 8 nucleotides matching TRBD1. Unmatched junction bases numbered 13, after V lost 6 bases and J lost 6 bases. Germline V gene sequence: CDR1 MGHDK, CDR2 SYGVNS. The CDR3 extends over 15 amino acids. CDR3 sequence (DNA): TGTGCCAGCAGCCGAATCACCGGGACAGGTAGCGAGCAGTACTTC. It is translated as CASSRITGTGSEQYF.

This clonotype was seen a few times. The rearrangement joins TRBV12-3 or TRBV12-4 to TRBJ1-1; 7 bases align to TRBD1. V lost 4 bases and J lost 8; bases outside the gene matches: 4. This CDR3 contains 12 residues. The CDR3 DNA is TGTGCCAGCAGTTCCGGGACAGAAGAAGCTTTCTTT. It yields the protein CASSSGTEEAFF.

This chain joins TRBV5-1 and TRBJ2-1; D possibly uses TRBD1 or TRBD2 (5 bases each). V lost 0 bases, J lost 16 bases, and 14 bases lay in between. Germline lookup yields CDR1 SGHRS and CDR2 YFSETQ. The CDR3 runs 12 residues. The CDR3 here is CASSLEGTRDFF. CDR3 sequence (DNA): TGCGCCAGCAGCTTGGAGGGGACCCGCGATTTCTTC.

This clonotype has only a few counts. This chain links TRBV20-1 with TRBJ2-3, with D maybe TRBD1 (5 bases). Trimming took 5 bases from V and 4 from J, leaving 7 bases between them. The germline gives CDR1 DFQATT, CDR2 SNEGSKA (reference sequence). CDR3 size: 11 residues. The CDR3 loop is CSAQGPDTQYF. In nucleotides, the CDR3 is TGCAGTGCTCAGGGTCCAGATACGCAGTATTTT.

This clonotype was seen more than once but under ten times. The genes are TRBV2 and TRBJ1-1; D is unclear. The germline V gene has CDR1 SNHLY and CDR2 FYNNEI. The CDR3 contains 11 residues. Trimming left V 7 bases short and J 1 base short, with 4 bases between. The DNA for the CDR3 is TGTGCCAGCAATACGAACACTGAAGCTTTCTTT. Protein product: CASNTNTEAFF.

This clonotype was counted between two and nine times. The gene calls are TRBV7-9 and TRBJ1-2; D not resolved. The V gene's germline CDR1 is SEHNR and CDR2 FQNEAQ (reference sequence). V was clipped by 1 base and J by 5 bases, with 11 bases between them. This CDR3 has 14 residues. The DNA for the CDR3 is TGTGCCAGCAGCTTAGGCGCCCCATGGTATGGCTACACCTTC. It encodes CASSLGAPWYGYTF. Supplemented by reference TRBV7-9 and TRBJ1-2, the full variable domain reads DTGVSQNPRHKITKRGQNVTFRCDPISEHNRLYWYRQTLGQGPEFLTYFQNEAQLEKSRLLSDRFSAERPKGSFSTLEIQRTEQGDSAMYLCASSLGAPWYGYTFGSGTRLTVV.

This clonotype was recorded a few times. This chain uses TRBV6-1 with TRBJ2-1; the match to TRBD2 covers 8 bases. The CDR3 totals 15 residues. The J segment lost 5 bases and the V segment lost 5 bases, leaving 8 bases of the junction unmatched. Looked up from germline, CDR1 is MNHNS and CDR2 is SASEGT. DNA for the CDR3: TGTGCCAGCAGTCCCACTAGCGGACCACACAATGAGCAGTTCTTC. This translates into CASSPTSGPHNEQFF.

This clonotype appeared many times. The V gene is TRBV10-3, the J gene TRBJ2-3; 9 nucleotides align to TRBD2. This CDR3 has 16 amino acids. The V gene end was trimmed by 5 bases and the J gene end by 6 bases; junction bases not matched to a gene: 12. From germline, CDR1 is ENHRY and CDR2 SYGVKD. The CDR3, as DNA: TGTGCCATCAGTCTAGGAGCGGGGGGCATTTCGGATACGCAGTATTTT. Amino acids: CAISLGAGGISDTQYF.

The sample holds a few counts of this clonotype. V is TRBV6-5 and J is TRBJ2-5; 7 bases are a match to TRBD1. Trimming cost V 1 base and J 1 base; bases outside gene matches: 6. This CDR3 comprises 16 residues. Germline loops: CDR1 MNHEY, CDR2 SVGAGI. The DNA of the CDR3 is TGTGCCAGCAGTTACTGGGACAGCCTAACCCAAGAGACCCAGTACTTC. Translated: CASSYWDSLTQETQYF.

As DNA, the CDR3 is TGTGCCAGTAGTCCCACCGGGACAGGGAATGAAAAACTGTTTTTT. Translating it yields CASSPTGTGNEKLFF. This chain links TRBV19 with TRBJ1-4; TRBD1 matches at 9 bases. CDR3 length: 15 residues. V lost 5 bases to trimming and J lost 5 bases; unmatched junction nucleotides: 6. From germline, CDR1 is LNHDA and CDR2 SQIVND (reference sequence).

The chain joins TRBV12-3 or TRBV12-4 to TRBJ2-7, with D maybe TRBD2 (5 bases). This CDR3 has 12 residues. Trimming removed 7 bases from V and 6 bases from J, with 13 bases in between. The CDR3 loop is CASTPGGSEQYF. The CDR3 coding sequence is TGTGCCAGCACCCCCGGCGGGTCCGAGCAGTACTTC.

The chain combines TRBV5-5 with TRBJ2-5; D is ambiguous. There are 13 residues in the CDR3. V dropped 3 bases and J dropped 1 base, with 7 bases sitting between them. Germline CDR1 is SGHKS and CDR2 is YYEKEE (reference sequence). The CDR3 DNA is TGTGCCAGCAGCTCGGACGTCCAAGAGACCCAGTACTTC. Protein product: CASSSDVQETQYF. The full variable domain, its missing parts supplied by reference TRBV5-5 and TRBJ2-5, is DAGVTQSPTHLIKTRGQQVTLRCSPISGHKSVSWYQQVLGQGPQFIFQYYEKEERGRGNFPDRFSARQFPNYSSELNVNALLLGDSALYLCASSSDVQETQYFGPGTRLLVL.

This chain joins TRBV3-1 and TRBJ2-3; TRBD2 aligns across 10 bases. CDR1 is LGHDT and CDR2 is YNNKEL in the germline V gene (reference sequence). This CDR3 is 17 amino acids long. The CDR3 DNA reads TGTACCTTCTGTTTAAATTTAGCGGGGGGTCCAGGAGATACGCAGTATTTT. As protein: CTFCLNLAGGPGDTQYF.

This clonotype showed up many times. This chain joins TRBV28 and TRBJ2-2, with a tentative D call TRBD1 (5 bases). Trimming left V 6 bases short and J 6 bases short, with 11 bases between. The CDR3 runs to 13 residues. Looked up from germline, CDR1 is MDHEN and CDR2 is SYDVKM. CDR3 bases: TGTGCCAGCAGCCCCCACAGGCCCGGGGAGCTGTTTTTT. Amino acids: CASSPHRPGELFF.